The source of this T cell receptor (beta chain) is a study of blood T cell repertoires in COVID-19. Method: immunoSEQ multiplex PCR; TCRdb's copy keeps in-frame clones and lacks some. The sample lists under 300,000 clones, under 95% seen once, with about 2.3% in the top ten. Germline CDR1 is LGHNA and CDR2 is YSLEER. Germline trimming cut 0 bases from V and 4 bases from J; bases unmatched to any gene: 4. The CDR3 has 15 amino acids. Clinical history reported by participants formed the basis on which cohorts were assigned. The clonotype comes from a woman in her thirties or forties with acute COVID-19. Input material: PBMCs or T cells enriched from blood (not recorded which). V is TRBV4-3 and J is TRBJ1-1, with 8 nucleotides matching TRBD1. CDR3 DNA sequence: TGCGCCAGCAGCCAAGATCGGGACAGGACCACTGAAGCTTTCTTT. It encodes CASSQDRDRTTEAFF.